Sequencing of this TCR beta chain was carried out in a study of cytomegalovirus exposure and HLA in healthy donors. The study ran its PCR with 60 Vbeta and 13 Jbeta primers. Method: immunoSEQ multiplex PCR; TCRdb's copy keeps in-frame clones and lacks some. The profile shows 200,000 or so clones, over 65% of them singletons. Looked up from germline, CDR1 is LNHNV and CDR2 is YYDKDF (reference sequence). CDR3 size: 16 residues. A word on this clone: A read error may produce the germline difference seen at one junction end.

The chain couples TRBV15 to TRBJ2-7; the match to TRBD1 covers 9 bases. Sequencing was performed on PBMCs. The clonotype originates from a woman aged 50 to 65 in good health and CMV-seropositive. CDR3 amino acids: CATRRAVTGGDYEQYF. The CDR3 nucleotides read TGTGCCACCAGGAGAGCAGTGACAGGGGGAGACTACGAGCAGTACTTC.